Listed here are 15 T cell receptor beta chains from one sample, sequenced in a study of cytomegalovirus exposure and HLA in healthy donors. TCRdb's table, derived via immunoSEQ multiplex PCR, lists solely in-frame clones and lacks some. The sample contains over 85,000 clones, approximately 88% of which appear only once. Sequenced: PBMCs. The origin of the receptors is a woman aged 30 to 39 in good health and CMV-seropositive.

V and J are TRBV7-2 and TRBJ2-5; possibly TRBD2 for D (7 bases). CDR1 is SGHTA, CDR2 FQGNSA, per germline. This CDR3 is 13 amino acids long. The V end lost 8 bases, the J end lost 5 bases, and 15 bases lay between the germline ends. The CDR3 DNA reads TGTGCCAGCGGACGGGGGAGGGGGGAGACCCAGTACTTC. This codes for CASGRGRGETQYF.

This sequence joins TRBV15 and TRBJ2-3; 14 bases agree with TRBD2. Trimming cost V 3 bases and J 4 bases; bases outside gene matches: 3. Germline lookup yields CDR1 LNHNV and CDR2 YYDKDF (reference sequence). This CDR3 region has 16 residues. The CDR3 DNA follows: TGTGCCACCAGCAGGACTAGCGGGAGGGCCCCAGATACGCAGTATTTT. It encodes CATSRTSGRAPDTQYF.

This clone was seen more than once but under ten times. CDR3 in DNA: TGTGCCAGCAGCCCGACACAAAATTCACCCCTCCACTTT. Protein product: CASSPTQNSPLHF. The chain carries TRBV16 and TRBJ1-6; D unclear. V was shortened by 4 bases and J by 7 bases, with 8 bases between the two germline ends. The CDR3 contains 13 residues. The germline V gene encodes CDR1 KGHSY and CDR2 FQNENV.

J is TRBJ2-2 and V is TRBV30; 8 nucleotides align to TRBD2. V dropped 4 bases and J dropped 6; count of bases not matched to a gene: 4. This CDR3 contains 13 residues. CDR1 and CDR2 (germline): GTSNPN, SVGIG (reference sequence). Here the CDR3 DNA reads TGTGCCTGGACCAAGCGGGGGCCCGGGGAGCTGTTTTTT. Amino acids: CAWTKRGPGELFF.

The chain recombines TRBV20-1 with TRBJ1-6, with a possible D match to TRBD1 (6 bases). Germline V CDR1 and CDR2: DFQATT, SNEGSKA (reference sequence). This CDR3 is built from 11 residues. Trimming took 7 bases from V and 8 from J, leaving 9 bases between them. DNA of the CDR3: TGCAGTGTGGGGGCTTATTCACCCCTCCACTTT. Its translation: CSVGAYSPLHF.

This chain links TRBV4-1 with TRBJ2-3; TRBD1 matches 9 bases. The V gene end was trimmed by 2 bases and the J gene end by 4 bases; junction bases not matched to a gene: 7. The CDR3 runs to 16 residues. Germline lookup yields CDR1 MGHRA and CDR2 YSYEKL. The CDR3 DNA reads as TGCGCCAGCAGCCAACCCGGGACAGGGACGTCAGATACGCAGTATTTT. Translating gives CASSQPGTGTSDTQYF.

V and J are TRBV5-4 and TRBJ1-1, with D unresolved. With 4 bases removed from V and 3 bases from J, the gap between germline ends came to 16 bases. Germline lookup yields CDR1 SGHNT and CDR2 YYREEE (reference sequence). This CDR3 spans 15 amino acids. The CDR3 DNA sequence: TGTGCCAGCAGCCCGGTCCTCGGAGCGGACACTGAAGCTTTCTTT. Amino acid sequence: CASSPVLGADTEAFF. Variable domain in full (rest from reference TRBV5-4 and TRBJ1-1): ETGVTQSPTHLIKTRGQQVTLRCSSQSGHNTVSWYQQALGQGPQFIFQYYREEENGRGNFPPRFSGLQFPNYSSELNVNALELDDSALYLCASSPVLGADTEAFFGQGTRLTVV.

The chain recombines TRBV9 with TRBJ1-2, with D uncertain. V lost 0 bases and J 4 bases, leaving 7 bases between the germline ends. Per germline, CDR1 SGDLS and CDR2 YYNGEE. The CDR3 is 13 amino acids. CDR3 protein: CASSVEDSYGYTF. CDR3 coding DNA: TGTGCCAGCAGCGTAGAGGACTCCTATGGCTACACCTTC.

The chain joins TRBV19 to TRBJ1-2, with D hard to call. This CDR3 contains 15 residues. V lost 2 bases, J lost 8 bases, and 18 bases lay in between. Germline V gene sequence: CDR1 LNHDA, CDR2 SQIVND (reference sequence). DNA of the CDR3: TGTGCCAGTAGTATACGCGGTGTCAGTATATACGGCTACACCTTC. It encodes CASSIRGVSIYGYTF. Drawing the rest from reference TRBV19 and TRBJ1-2, the complete variable domain is DGGITQSPKYLFRKEGQNVTLSCEQNLNHDAMYWYRQDPGQGLRLIYYSQIVNDFQKGDIAEGYSVSREKKESFPLTVTSAQKNPTAFYLCASSIRGVSIYGYTFGSGTRLTVV.

The chain carries TRBV11-2 and TRBJ2-7; 7 nucleotides agree with TRBD1. The V gene's germline CDR1 is SGHAT and CDR2 FQNNGV. This CDR3 comprises 15 residues. With V trimmed by 1 base and J by 0 bases, 3 bases remained unmatched. This chain's CDR3 is CASSLAQGVSYEQYF. For the CDR3, the DNA is TGTGCCAGCAGCTTAGCTCAGGGGGTCTCCTACGAGCAGTACTTC.

DNA of the CDR3: TGTGCCAGCACCCCCGGTCGCGCGGCGACCTACGAGCAGTACTTC. Translation gives CASTPGRAATYEQYF. V and J are TRBV2 and TRBJ2-7; D not certain. The CDR3 spans 15 residues. CDR1 SNHLY and CDR2 FYNNEI come from the germline V gene. The ends were cut back, 7 bases at V and 2 bases at J, with 18 bases in the middle.

This clone showed up just a few times. The sample carries other DNA sequences with the same CDR3. The CDR3 region has the DNA TGTGCCAGTAGTATTCGAGGGGGTGAGACCCAGTACTTC. Translation gives CASSIRGGETQYF. This chain connects TRBV19 to TRBJ2-5; a weak D match, TRBD1 (6 bases). The germline CDR1 and CDR2 sequences are LNHDA and SQIVND (reference sequence). V was shortened by 3 bases and J by 5 bases, with 10 bases between the two germline ends. This CDR3 has 13 residues.

There are many counts of this clone. This chain connects TRBV7-9 to TRBJ2-2, with 13 bases aligning to TRBD2. In germline, CDR1 is SEHNR, CDR2 FQNEAQ (reference sequence). Germline trimming cut 6 bases from V and 5 bases from J; bases unmatched to any gene: 15. The CDR3 sequence is 19 residues long. For the CDR3, the DNA is TGTGCCAGCAGGCAAGGACTAGCGGGGGCCTTTAGTTGGACCGGGGAGCTGTTTTTT. Its translation is CASRQGLAGAFSWTGELFF.

V is TRBV2 and J is TRBJ2-1; 10 bases map to TRBD2. Germline lookup yields CDR1 SNHLY and CDR2 FYNNEI. This CDR3 spans 15 amino acids. Germline trimming cut 6 bases from V and 6 bases from J; bases unmatched to any gene: 8. The CDR3 sequence: CASRAGTSVVNEQFF. The CDR3 nucleotides read TGTGCCAGCAGAGCAGGGACTAGCGTCGTCAATGAGCAGTTCTTC.

The chain uses TRBV10-3 and TRBJ1-2; TRBD1 aligns across 8 bases. Losses at the gene ends were 6 bases for V and 2 bases for J; bases not matched to a gene: 2. The CDR3 is 13 amino acids. Germline CDR1 and CDR2: ENHRY and SYGVKD. The CDR3 DNA reads TGTGCCATCAGCCGGGACAGGAACTATGGCTACACCTTC. Translation gives CAISRDRNYGYTF.